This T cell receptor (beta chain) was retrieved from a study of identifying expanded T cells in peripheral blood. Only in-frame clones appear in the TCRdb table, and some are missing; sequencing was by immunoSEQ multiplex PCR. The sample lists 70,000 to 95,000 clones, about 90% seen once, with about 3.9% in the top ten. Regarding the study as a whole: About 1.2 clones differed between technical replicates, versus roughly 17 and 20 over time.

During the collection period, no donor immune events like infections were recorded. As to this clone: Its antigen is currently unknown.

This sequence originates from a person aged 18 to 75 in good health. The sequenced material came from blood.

CDR3 amino acids: CASSLTSSGSYEQYF. The CDR3 DNA reads TGCGCCAGCAGCTTGACCTCTAGCGGTTCCTACGAGCAGTACTTC. This sequence joins TRBV5-1 and TRBJ2-7; 7 nucleotides match TRBD2. Germline lookup yields CDR1 SGHRS and CDR2 YFSETQ. Trimming cost V 1 base and J 1 base; bases outside gene matches: 5. The CDR3 extends over 15 amino acids.